The present TCR beta chain was sequenced within a study of cytotoxic CD8 clonotypes in ibrutinib-treated CLL. Whole-study results and caveats: Before falling back toward baseline at progression, clonality had risen at the time of ibrutinib response.

In the case of this clone: The antigen is unknown.

The data were produced by immunoSEQ multiplex PCR, yet TCRdb's version contains in-frame clones alone and is incomplete. The sample shows about 7,000 clones, approximately 77% of them seen only once. Trimming cost V 2 bases and J 0 bases; bases outside gene matches: 10. This CDR3 is 18 amino acids long. Germline lookup yields CDR1 SGHAT and CDR2 FQNNGV. The source material was PBMCs, sampled before ibrutinib treatment. The receptor was derived from a human donor with chronic lymphocytic leukemia. V usage is TRBV11-2 and J usage is TRBJ1-1; 9 bases map to TRBD1. CDR3 protein: CASSLWWDRADLNTEAFF. The DNA for the CDR3 is TGTGCCAGCAGCTTATGGTGGGACAGGGCGGATTTGAACACTGAAGCTTTCTTT.